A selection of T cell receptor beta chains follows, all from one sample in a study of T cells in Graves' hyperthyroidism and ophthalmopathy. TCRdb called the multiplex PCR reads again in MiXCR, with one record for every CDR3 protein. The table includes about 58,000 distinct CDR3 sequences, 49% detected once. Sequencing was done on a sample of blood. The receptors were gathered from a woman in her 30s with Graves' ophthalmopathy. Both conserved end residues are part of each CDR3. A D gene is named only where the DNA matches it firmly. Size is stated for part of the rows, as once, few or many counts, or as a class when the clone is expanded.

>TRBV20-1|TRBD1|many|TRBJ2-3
TGCAGTGCTAACAGGGGGCGCGAAGATACGCAGTATTTT
CSANRGREDTQYF
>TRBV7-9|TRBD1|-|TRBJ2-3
TGTGCCAGCCGGGACAGGGCCGGGACAGATACGCAGTATTTT
CASRDRAGTDTQYF
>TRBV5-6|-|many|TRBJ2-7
TGTGCCAGCAGCTCCAACGGGGGAGGCGCCTACGAGCAGTACTTC
CASSSNGGGAYEQYF
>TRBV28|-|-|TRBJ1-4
TGTGCCAGCAGTTTGCTCGGGACGAATGAAAAACTGTTTTTT
CASSLLGTNEKLFF
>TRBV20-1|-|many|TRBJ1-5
TGCAGTGCCTTAATAGTTCAGGGGATGAGGGATCAGCCCCAGCATTTT
CSALIVQGMRDQPQHF
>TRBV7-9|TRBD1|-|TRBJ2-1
TGTGCCAGCAGCTTCCGGGACAGGGACTACAATGAGCAGTTCTTC
CASSFRDRDYNEQFF
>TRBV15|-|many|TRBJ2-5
TGTGCCACCAGCAGGGAATTCGGACAGCAAGAGACCCAGTACTTC
CATSREFGQQETQYF
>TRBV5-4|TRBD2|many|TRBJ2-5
TGTGCCAGCAGCTTGGCCGGGGGGAGGGGCGGAGAGACCCAGTACTTC
CASSLAGGRGGETQYF
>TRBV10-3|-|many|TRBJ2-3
TGTGCCATAGCAAGGACGAGCAGCACAGATACGCAGTATTTT
CAIARTSSTDTQYF
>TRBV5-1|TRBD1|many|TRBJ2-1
TGCGCCAGCAGCTTCCTGGACAGGGATCGTCCGCAGCAGTTCTTC
CASSFLDRDRPQQFF
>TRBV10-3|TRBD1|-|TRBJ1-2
TGTGCCATCAGGACAGGGGGCGGCGGAGGCTACACCTTC
CAIRTGGGGGYTF
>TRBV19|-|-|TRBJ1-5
TGTGCCAGTAGTATGTATAGGGCGAGGAGCAATCAGCCCCAGCATTTT
CASSMYRARSNQPQHF
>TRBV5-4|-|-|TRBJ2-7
TGTGCCAGCAGCTTGGACAGGGTTGCCCACGAGCAGTACTTC
CASSLDRVAHEQYF
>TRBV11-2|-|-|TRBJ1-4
TGTGCCAGCAGCCCCCAGAACCCTAATGAAAAACTGTTTTTT
CASSPQNPNEKLFF
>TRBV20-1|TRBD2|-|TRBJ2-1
TGCAGTGCTAGGCCGGGACTAGCAGGGTATGAGCAGTTCTTC
CSARPGLAGYEQFF
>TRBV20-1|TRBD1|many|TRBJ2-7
TGCAGTGCTTCGGCCCCTCGGACAGGCTCCCACGAGCAGTACTTC
CSASAPRTGSHEQYF
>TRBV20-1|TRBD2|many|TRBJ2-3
TGCAGTGGGCGGGAGGGGACCTTCACAGATACGCAGTATTTT
CSGREGTFTDTQYF
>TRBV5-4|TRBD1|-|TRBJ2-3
TGTGCCAGCAGACAAGACAGGGCAGATACGCAGTATTTT
CASRQDRADTQYF
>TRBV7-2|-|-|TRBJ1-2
TGTGCAAGCCTGGGGAGGGCTGGGACCTCGTATGGCTACACCTTC
CASLGRAGTSYGYTF
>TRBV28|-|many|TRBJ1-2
TGTGCCAGCAGCTACACGCCGGGACGACCGGAGTATGGCTACACCTTC
CASSYTPGRPEYGYTF
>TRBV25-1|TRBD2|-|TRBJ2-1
TGTGCCAGCAGTGGATTAGCGGGGATTTTCAATGAGCAGTTCTTC
CASSGLAGIFNEQFF
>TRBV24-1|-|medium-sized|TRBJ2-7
TGTGCCACCAGTGATTTACAGGAGCAGTACTTC
CATSDLQEQYF
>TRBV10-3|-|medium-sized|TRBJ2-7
TGTGCCATCAGGGACTACAACTCCTACGAGCAGTACTTC
CAIRDYNSYEQYF
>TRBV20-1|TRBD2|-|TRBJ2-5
TGCAGTGCTCAGACTAGCGGGAGTAGTCAAGAGACCCAGTACTTC
CSAQTSGSSQETQYF
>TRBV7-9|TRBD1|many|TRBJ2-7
TGTGCCAGCGCTACCGGGACAGGGAGGAACGAGCAGTACTTC
CASATGTGRNEQYF
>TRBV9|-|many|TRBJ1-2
TGTGCCAGCAGCGTAGACGGTAACTATGGCTACACCTTC
CASSVDGNYGYTF
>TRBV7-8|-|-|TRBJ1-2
TGTGCCAGCAGCTTAGGGGACATAGGCTACACCTTC
CASSLGDIGYTF
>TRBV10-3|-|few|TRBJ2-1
TGTGCCATCAGCAGGAGCCACAATGAGCAGTTCTTC
CAISRSHNEQFF
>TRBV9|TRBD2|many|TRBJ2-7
TGTGCCAGCAGCGTGGGTCCCAGCGGGAGTTCCGGCTCCTACGAGCAGTACTTC
CASSVGPSGSSGSYEQYF
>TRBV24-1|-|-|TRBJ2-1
TGTGCCACCAGTGTTCGGGAGTCCTCCTACAATGAGCAGTTCTTC
CATSVRESSYNEQFF
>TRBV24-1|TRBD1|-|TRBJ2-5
TGTGCCACCAGTGATCCAAGGACAGGGTTTAAAGAGACCCAGTACTTC
CATSDPRTGFKETQYF
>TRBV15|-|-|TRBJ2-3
TGTGCCACCAGCAGAGACCGAGGGGGGTGGACAGATACGCAGTATTTT
CATSRDRGGWTDTQYF
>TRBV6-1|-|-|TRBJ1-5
TGTGCCAGCAGTGAGATTTCGGGGGACAATCAGCCCCAGCATTTT
CASSEISGDNQPQHF
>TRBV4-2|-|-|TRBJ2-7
TGTGCCAGCAGCCAAGGGAGGAGTGACGAGCAGTACTTC
CASSQGRSDEQYF
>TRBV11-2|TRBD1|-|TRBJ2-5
TGTGCCAGCGGCTTCAACAGGGGGCGAGAGACCCAGTACTTC
CASGFNRGRETQYF
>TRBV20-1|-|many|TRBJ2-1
TGCAGTGCTAGAGAGCGATATGGTGAGCAGTTCTTC
CSARERYGEQFF
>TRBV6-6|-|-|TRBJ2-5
TGTGCCAGCAGTTACTCGCGAGGGACCCAGTACTTC
CASSYSRGTQYF
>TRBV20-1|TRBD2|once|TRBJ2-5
TGCAGTGCACGCGCGGGGGACCCTCAAGAGACCCAGTACTTC
CSARAGDPQETQYF
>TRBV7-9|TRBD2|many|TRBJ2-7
TGTGCCAGCAGCCCGGGGGGGGGGAGTCTATCCTACGAGCAGTACTTC
CASSPGGGSLSYEQYF
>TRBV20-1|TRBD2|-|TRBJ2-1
TGCAGTGCTAGACGGTTAGCGGGAGGGCTTACTGATTTCTTC
CSARRLAGGLTDFF
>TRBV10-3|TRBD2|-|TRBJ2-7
TGTGCCAGCAGTCCCATAGCGGGAGATGGGTACGAGCAGTACTTC
CASSPIAGDGYEQYF
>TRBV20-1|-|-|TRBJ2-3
TGCAGTGCTAGAGCTAGCCTGACCATCAATGAGCAGTATTTT
CSARASLTINEQYF